This TCR beta chain is drawn from a study of long-term antiretroviral therapy in people with HIV. Study-level findings and limits: Investigators report no available data on ART adherence, viral resistance or therapy changes.

Assay version v3.0 of immunoSEQ was used, and it was run at survey level. The protocol was immunoSEQ multiplex PCR, while the TCRdb copy is restricted to in-frame clones and leaves out a portion. This table holds some 29,000 clones, about 98% found once. Points on this clone: The antigen is undetermined.

J was trimmed by 5 bases and V by 5 bases; bases with no gene match: 5. CDR1 is SQVTM, CDR2 ANQGSEA, per germline. The CDR3 contains 13 residues. The sequences come from unsorted PBMCs, collected 7.6 years after starting antiretroviral therapy. This receptor was obtained from a man aged 30-40 years with HIV. The V gene is TRBV29-1, the J gene TRBJ2-2, with TRBD2 matching 7 bases. The CDR3, as DNA: TGCAGCGTTATCTGGGGGGGTACCGGGGAGCTGTTTTTT. Translation: CSVIWGGTGELFF.